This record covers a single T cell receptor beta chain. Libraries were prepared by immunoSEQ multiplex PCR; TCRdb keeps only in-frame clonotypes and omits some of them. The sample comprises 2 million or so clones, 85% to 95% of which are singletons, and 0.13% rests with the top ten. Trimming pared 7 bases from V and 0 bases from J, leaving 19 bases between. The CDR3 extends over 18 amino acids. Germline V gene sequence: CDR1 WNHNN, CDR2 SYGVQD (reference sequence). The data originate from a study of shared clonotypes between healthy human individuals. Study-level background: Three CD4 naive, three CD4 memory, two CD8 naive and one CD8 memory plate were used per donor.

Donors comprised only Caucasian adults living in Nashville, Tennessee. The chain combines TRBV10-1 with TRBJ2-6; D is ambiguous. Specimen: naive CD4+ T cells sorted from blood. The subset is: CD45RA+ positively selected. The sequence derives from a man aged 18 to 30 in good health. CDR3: CASTSAVSSGSGANVLTF. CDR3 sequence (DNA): TGCGCCAGCACCTCCGCGGTGTCTTCGGGCTCTGGGGCCAACGTCCTGACTTTC.